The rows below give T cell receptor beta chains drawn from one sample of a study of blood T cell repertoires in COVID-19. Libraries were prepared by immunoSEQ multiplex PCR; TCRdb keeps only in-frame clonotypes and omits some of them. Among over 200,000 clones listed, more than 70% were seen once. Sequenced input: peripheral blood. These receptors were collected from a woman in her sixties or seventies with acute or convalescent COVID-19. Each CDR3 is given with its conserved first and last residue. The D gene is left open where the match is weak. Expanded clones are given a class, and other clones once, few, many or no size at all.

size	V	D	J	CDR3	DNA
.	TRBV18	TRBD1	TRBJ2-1	CASSPDRGSYNEQFF	TGTGCCAGCTCACCGGACAGGGGTTCCTACAATGAGCAGTTCTTC
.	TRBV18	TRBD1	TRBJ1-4	CASSLTGGQEKLFF	TGTGCCAGCTCTCTGACAGGGGGCCAGGAAAAACTGTTTTTT
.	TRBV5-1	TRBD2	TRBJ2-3	CASSPGLAGVLSTDTQYF	TGCGCCAGCAGCCCGGGACTAGCGGGAGTTCTTAGCACAGATACGCAGTATTTT
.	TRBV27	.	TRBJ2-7	CASSSTAGGSYEQYF	TGTGCCAGCAGTTCCACGGCAGGGGGGTCTTACGAGCAGTACTTC
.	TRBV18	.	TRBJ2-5	CASSPPASSQETQYF	TGTGCCAGCTCACCACCCGCGTCTTCGCAAGAGACCCAGTACTTC
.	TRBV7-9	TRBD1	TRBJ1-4	CASSLRQGGEKLFF	TGTGCCAGCAGCTTAAGACAGGGTGGCGAAAAACTGTTTTTT
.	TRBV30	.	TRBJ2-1	CAWSVRVGTVDEQFF	TGTGCCTGGAGTGTACGGGTAGGTACCGTGGATGAGCAGTTCTTC
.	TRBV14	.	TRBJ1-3	CASSPGGGIGTIYF	TGTGCCAGCAGCCCTGGCGGCGGGATTGGCACCATATATTTT
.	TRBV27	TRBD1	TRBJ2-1	CASSLSIQGWYNEQFF	TGTGCCAGCAGTTTATCGATACAGGGGTGGTACAATGAGCAGTTCTTC
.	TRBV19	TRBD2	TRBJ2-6	CASSIRSGTSGPSGANVLTF	TGTGCCAGTAGTATAAGGTCCGGGACTAGCGGTCCCTCTGGGGCCAACGTCCTGACTTTC
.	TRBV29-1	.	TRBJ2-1	CSTFGAGYNEQFF	TGCAGCACCTTTGGGGCAGGGTACAATGAGCAGTTCTTC
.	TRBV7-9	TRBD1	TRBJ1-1	CASSRGQAEAFF	TGTGCCAGCAGCCGGGGACAGGCTGAAGCTTTCTTT
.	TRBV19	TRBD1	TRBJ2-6	CASSKTGDSSGANVLTF	TGTGCCAGTAGTAAGACAGGGGATAGCTCTGGGGCCAACGTCCTGACTTTC
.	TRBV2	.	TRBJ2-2	CASSYSGGTGELFF	TGTGCCAGCAGTTACAGCGGTGGCACCGGGGAGCTGTTTTTT
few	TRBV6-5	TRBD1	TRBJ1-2	CASSPQGARGYTF	TGTGCCAGCAGTCCACAGGGGGCGAGAGGCTACACCTTC
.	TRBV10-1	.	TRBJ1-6	CASSEGRAGNSPLHF	TGCGCCAGCAGCGAAGGACGAGCGGGGAATTCACCCCTCCACTTT
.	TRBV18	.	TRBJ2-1	CASSPGPYGDNEQFF	TGTGCCAGCTCACCAGGGCCCTACGGGGACAATGAGCAGTTCTTC
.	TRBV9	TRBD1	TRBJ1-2	CASSPTRTGHGYTF	TGTGCCAGCAGCCCGACCCGGACAGGACATGGCTACACCTTC
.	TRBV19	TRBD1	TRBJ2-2	CASHPRTGGKPGELFF	TGTGCCAGTCATCCCAGGACAGGGGGGAAACCCGGGGAGCTGTTTTTT
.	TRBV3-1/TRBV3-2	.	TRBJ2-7	CASSQLSYEQYF	TGTGCCAGCAGCCAACTTAGCTACGAGCAGTACTTC
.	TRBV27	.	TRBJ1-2	CASSQSWAGRHYGYTF	TGTGCCAGCAGTCAGAGCTGGGCAGGGAGGCACTATGGCTACACCTTC
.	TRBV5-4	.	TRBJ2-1	CASSLNRARRSYNEQFF	TGTGCCAGCAGCCTTAACAGGGCACGGAGATCCTACAATGAGCAGTTCTTC
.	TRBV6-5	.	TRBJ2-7	CASSSGQTYEQYF	TGTGCCAGCAGCTCGGGACAAACCTACGAGCAGTACTTC
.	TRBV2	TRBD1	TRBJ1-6	CASMGTGGGSPLHF	TGTGCCAGCATGGGGACAGGGGGAGGGTCACCCCTCCACTTT
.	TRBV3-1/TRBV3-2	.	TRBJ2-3	CASSQDVPGGPRDTQYF	TGTGCCAGCAGCCAAGATGTCCCCGGGGGGCCGAGAGATACGCAGTATTTT
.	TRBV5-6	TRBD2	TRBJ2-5	CASIHRGGEETQYF	TGTGCCAGCATCCACCGGGGGGGGGAAGAGACCCAGTACTTC
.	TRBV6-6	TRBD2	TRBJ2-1	CASREWEGSSYNEQFF	TGTGCCAGCAGGGAATGGGAGGGGTCCTCCTACAATGAGCAGTTCTTC
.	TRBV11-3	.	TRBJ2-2	CASSLGSVTGELFF	TGTGCCAGCAGCTTAGGCTCGGTAACCGGGGAGCTGTTTTTT
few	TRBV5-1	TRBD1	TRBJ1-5	CASRAGTGNQPQHF	TGCGCCAGCAGGGCCGGGACAGGAAATCAGCCCCAGCATTTT
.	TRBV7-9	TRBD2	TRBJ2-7	CASRKEAGVHEQYF	TGTGCCAGCAGAAAAGAGGCGGGGGTCCACGAGCAGTACTTC
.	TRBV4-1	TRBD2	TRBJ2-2	CASSQAELAGETGELFF	TGCGCCAGCAGCCAAGCAGAGCTAGCGGGAGAGACCGGGGAGCTGTTTTTT
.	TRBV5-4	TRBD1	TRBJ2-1	CASSRRDRNTYNEQFF	TGTGCCAGCAGCAGACGGGACAGAAACACCTACAATGAGCAGTTCTTC
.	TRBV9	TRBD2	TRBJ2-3	CASSVPVAGGTDTQYF	TGTGCCAGCAGCGTACCCGTAGCGGGAGGCACAGATACGCAGTATTTT
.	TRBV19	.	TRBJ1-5	CASSVTGTYSNQPQHF	TGTGCCAGTAGTGTCACAGGAACCTATAGCAATCAGCCCCAGCATTTT
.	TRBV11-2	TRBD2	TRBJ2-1	CASSLLAGGSYNEQFF	TGTGCCAGCAGCTTGCTAGCGGGGGGCTCCTACAATGAGCAGTTCTTC
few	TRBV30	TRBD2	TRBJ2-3	CAWTNAGGRTDTQYF	TGTGCCTGGACTAACGCGGGGGGACGCACAGATACGCAGTATTTT
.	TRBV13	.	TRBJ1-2	CASSLVSGASGYTF	TGTGCCAGCAGCTTAGTGTCAGGAGCTAGCGGCTACACCTTC
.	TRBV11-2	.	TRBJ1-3	CASSLNTGNTIYF	TGTGCCAGCAGCTTAAATACTGGAAACACCATATATTTT
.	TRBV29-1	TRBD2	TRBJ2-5	CSAGGLAGYQETQYF	TGCAGCGCCGGGGGACTAGCGGGGTACCAAGAGACCCAGTACTTC
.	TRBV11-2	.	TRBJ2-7	CASRLATDTSYEQYF	TGTGCCAGCAGATTAGCAACGGACACCAGCTACGAGCAGTACTTC
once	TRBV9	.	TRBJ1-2	CASSPSGSDYGYTF	TGTGCCAGCAGCCCGAGCGGCTCGGACTATGGCTACACCTTC
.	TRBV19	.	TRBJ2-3	CASSITLGSADTQYF	TGTGCCAGTAGTATAACCCTGGGGAGCGCAGATACGCAGTATTTT
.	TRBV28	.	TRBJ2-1	CASSLTPGNEQFF	TGTGCCAGCAGTCTTACCCCGGGCAATGAGCAGTTCTTC
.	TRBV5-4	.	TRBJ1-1	CASSPTEFTEAFF	TGTGCCAGCAGCCCTACAGAATTCACTGAAGCTTTCTTT
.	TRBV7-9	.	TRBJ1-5	CASSLASGANQPQHF	TGTGCCAGCAGCTTAGCGAGTGGGGCCAATCAGCCCCAGCATTTT
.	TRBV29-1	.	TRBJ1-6	CSVGTGPNSPLHF	TGCAGCGTTGGTACAGGGCCTAATTCACCCCTCCACTTT
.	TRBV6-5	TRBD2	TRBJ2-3	CASRGLARSTDTQYF	TGTGCCAGCAGGGGACTAGCTAGGTCCACAGATACGCAGTATTTT
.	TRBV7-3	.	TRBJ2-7	CASSPTGEPYEQYF	TGTGCCAGCAGCCCCACGGGGGAACCCTACGAGCAGTACTTC
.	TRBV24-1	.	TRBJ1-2	CATAAQVSNRGYGYTF	TGTGCCACGGCGGCCCAGGTTTCTAACCGGGGCTATGGCTACACCTTC
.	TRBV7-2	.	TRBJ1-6	CASSIDRSNNSPLHF	TGTGCCAGCAGCATCGACAGGAGTAATAATTCACCCCTCCACTTT
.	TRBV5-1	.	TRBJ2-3	CASSPRTRPGTDTQYF	TGCGCCAGCAGCCCCCGGACACGCCCAGGCACAGATACGCAGTATTTT
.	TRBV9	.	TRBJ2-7	CASSVGTTPYEQYF	TGTGCCAGCAGCGTAGGAACCACACCATACGAGCAGTACTTC
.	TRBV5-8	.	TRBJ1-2	CASSLEQAVADYYGYTF	TGTGCCAGCAGCTTGGAACAGGCTGTCGCAGATTACTATGGCTACACCTTC
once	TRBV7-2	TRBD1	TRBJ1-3	CASSTQGQGASGNTIYF	TGTGCCAGCAGCACCCAGGGACAGGGGGCATCGGGAAACACCATATATTTT
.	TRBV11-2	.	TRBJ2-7	CASSPLSGSYEQYF	TGTGCCAGCAGCCCACTCTCGGGTTCCTACGAGCAGTACTTC
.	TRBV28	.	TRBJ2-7	CASTLRGGQYEQYF	TGTGCCAGCACCTTGAGGGGGGGGCAGTACGAGCAGTACTTC
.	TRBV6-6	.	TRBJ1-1	CASRQSMNTEAFF	TGTGCCAGCAGACAGAGTATGAACACTGAAGCTTTCTTT
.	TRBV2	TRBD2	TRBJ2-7	CASTGLGGVEQYF	TGTGCCAGCACGGGACTAGGAGGGGTCGAGCAGTACTTC
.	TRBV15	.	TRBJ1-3	CATSRDRGSGNTIYF	TGTGCCACCAGCAGGGACAGAGGCTCTGGAAACACCATATATTTT